This section outlines one T cell receptor (beta chain) sequence together with its context. The data are from a study of T cells expressing NK-cell markers. TCRdb re-called the 5' RACE reads, yielding one record per CDR3 amino acid sequence without DNA. Its clone listing holds a few hundred thousand distinct CDR3 sequences. This CDR3 is 15 amino acids long. CDR1 LGHNA and CDR2 YSLEER come from the germline V gene. The specimen was blood T cells: a sorted CD56 or NKG2C T cell subset, CD4+ or CD8+ T cells, or bulk PBMC T cells (not recorded which). The chain links TRBV4-3 to TRBJ2-2. This TCR came from a man younger than 35 in good health. This CDR3 is CASSPHKGNTGELFF.